This T cell receptor beta chain was sequenced in a study of cytomegalovirus exposure and HLA in healthy donors. Details on this clone: As yet, its antigen is unknown.

The PCR contained 60 Vbeta and 13 Jbeta primers. Measured with immunoSEQ multiplex PCR; TCRdb has only the in-frame clones, and not every one. The sample includes some 120,000 clones, roughly 80% of them seen just once. Study-wide points: A further, later analysis showed that HLA-associated TCR beta chains (compared with equally common others) were more clonally expanded. Cytomegalovirus status, reportedly, was diagnosed with high specificity and sensitivity by the classifier. In a later analysis, at a false discovery rate of 0.05, 15,000 to 20,000 TCR beta sequences matched HLA alleles.

The CDR3 has 16 amino acids. Germline V CDR1 and CDR2: SGDLS, YYNGEE. V was clipped by 3 bases and J by 2 bases, with 15 bases between them. The TCR was taken from a man aged 18 to 29 in good health and CMV-seronegative. The sequenced sample consisted of PBMCs. This chain connects TRBV9 to TRBJ1-3, with D tentatively TRBD1 (5 bases). In DNA form, the CDR3 reads TGTGCCAGCAGCGCAGGCTCTGGGGCCCCTGGAAACACCATATATTTT. Protein sequence: CASSAGSGAPGNTIYF. Complete variable domain (other parts from reference TRBV9 and TRBJ1-3): DSGVTQTPKHLITATGQRVTLRCSPRSGDLSVYWYQQSLDQGLQFLIQYYNGEERAKGNILERFSAQQFPDLHSELNLSSLELGDSALYFCASSAGSGAPGNTIYFGEGSWLTVV.